This entry lists 15 T cell receptor beta chains sequenced from one sample in a study of T cell responses to AZD1222 COVID-19 vaccine. TCRdb's table, derived via immunoSEQ multiplex PCR, lists solely in-frame clones and lacks some. The sample consists of 40,000 or so clones, approximately 88% of them appearing once. The sample consisted of peripheral blood, taken 28 days after the second AZD1222 dose. These receptors all stem from an adult who received the AZD1222 COVID-19 vaccine.

This clone was counted a single time. The rearrangement links TRBV10-3 to TRBJ2-7, with a tentative D call TRBD2 (6 bases). The ends were cut back, 0 bases at V and 4 bases at J, with 10 bases in the middle. From germline, CDR1 is ENHRY and CDR2 SYGVKD. The CDR3 loop spans 14 amino acids. In DNA form, the CDR3 reads TGTGCCATCAGTGAGTCCCCGGGACTGTACGAGCAGTACTTC. This codes for CAISESPGLYEQYF.

The rearrangement links TRBV6-5 to TRBJ1-2; the D is unclear. Trimming removed 6 bases from V and 6 bases from J, with 11 bases in between. The germline V gene has CDR1 MNHEY and CDR2 SVGAGI. The CDR3 extends over 12 amino acids. CDR3 DNA: TGTGCCAGCAGAAACCCTGCCGATGGCTACACCTTC. This translates into CASRNPADGYTF.

This sequence joins TRBV5-1 and TRBJ2-7, with D uncertain. Trimming took 3 bases from V and 0 from J, leaving 10 bases between them. The V gene's germline CDR1 is SGHRS and CDR2 YFSETQ. This CDR3 comprises 14 residues. CDR3: CASSSGYASYEQYF. CDR3 bases: TGCGCCAGCAGCTCTGGGTACGCCTCCTACGAGCAGTACTTC.

As for this clone: A junction end diverges from the germline sequence, so it may reflect a read error. The sample holds other DNA sequences that translate to the same CDR3. The chain employs TRBV6-5 and TRBJ1-1; D remains unclear. Per the germline V gene, CDR1 is MNHEY and CDR2 is SVGAGI. The CDR3 consists of 14 residues. CDR3 bases: TGTGCTAGCACCTCAAGACGGGTGAACACTGAAGCTTTCTTT. Amino acid sequence: CASTSRRVNTEAFF.

The genes are TRBV2 and TRBJ2-1, with TRBD1 matching over 7 bases. Unmatched junction bases numbered 5, after V lost 4 bases and J lost 8 bases. The CDR3 is made up of 13 amino acids. The V gene's germline CDR1 is SNHLY and CDR2 FYNNEI. The CDR3 DNA sequence: TGTGCCAGCAGTGTACAGGGGTTCGATGAGCAGTTCTTC. This encodes CASSVQGFDEQFF.

This chain connects TRBV19 to TRBJ1-6; TRBD1 might be the D (6 bases). V lost 5 bases and J 9 bases, leaving 14 bases between the germline ends. Looked up from germline, CDR1 is LNHDA and CDR2 is SQIVND (reference sequence). The CDR3 is 14 amino acids. In nucleotides, the CDR3 is TGTGCCAGTAGTGTCCCAGGGGTCTCTTCACCCCTCCACTTT. This encodes CASSVPGVSSPLHF.

This chain connects TRBV19 to TRBJ1-1, with 7 nucleotides matching TRBD1. This CDR3 is 13 amino acids long. Germline loops: CDR1 LNHDA, CDR2 SQIVND (reference sequence). J gave up 3 bases and V 4 bases, and 2 bases lay outside the gene matches. CDR3 in DNA: TGTGCCAGTAGTACGCAGGGGGACACTGAAGCTTTCTTT. Protein product: CASSTQGDTEAFF.

The sample holds a few counts of this clone. The genes are TRBV5-1 and TRBJ2-1; the match to TRBD2 covers 10 bases. J lost 0 bases, V lost 1 base, and 13 bases had no gene match. The CDR3 covers 20 residues. Germline lookup yields CDR1 SGHRS and CDR2 YFSETQ. The DNA for the CDR3 is TGCGCCAGCAGCTTGCCCGCAGAGAGCCTAGCGGGGGACTCCTACAATGAGCAGTTCTTC. This translates into CASSLPAESLAGDSYNEQFF. Full variable domain (missing parts from reference TRBV5-1 and TRBJ2-1): KAGVTQTPRYLIKTRGQQVTLSCSPISGHRSVSWYQQTPGQGLQFLFEYFSETQRNKGNFPGRFSGRQFSNSRSEMNVSTLELGDSALYLCASSLPAESLAGDSYNEQFFGPGTRLTVL.

The V and J genes are TRBV13 and TRBJ2-7; D gene uncertain. The CDR3 loop spans 15 amino acids. Trimming stripped 2 bases from V and 2 bases from J, with 13 bases between. Germline V gene sequence: CDR1 PRHDT, CDR2 FYEKMQ (reference sequence). The CDR3 region is CASSLNAEKTYEQYF. The CDR3 region has the DNA TGTGCCAGCAGCTTAAACGCGGAGAAGACCTACGAGCAGTACTTC.

This clone was observed a single time. The rearrangement uses TRBV27 and TRBJ1-1; unclear D gene. Germline lookup yields CDR1 MNHEY and CDR2 SMNVEV (reference sequence). The CDR3 consists of 14 residues. Trimming left V 6 bases short and J 0 bases short, with 11 bases between. CDR3 nucleotides: TGTGCCAGCAGCTATTACCGTATGAACACTGAAGCTTTCTTT. Its translation is CASSYYRMNTEAFF.

This chain uses TRBV5-1 with TRBJ2-2; D perhaps matches TRBD2 (5 bases). The V and J ends lost 5 bases and 4 bases respectively, with 12 bases between them. This CDR3 has 14 amino acids. Germline V gene sequence: CDR1 SGHRS, CDR2 YFSETQ. CDR3 DNA sequence: TGCGCCAGCAGTCCGGCCGGGGTCACCGGGGAGCTGTTTTTT. Protein product: CASSPAGVTGELFF.

The chain employs TRBV6-1 and TRBJ1-5; D is uncertain. Germline V gives CDR1 MNHNS, CDR2 SASEGT. The CDR3 extends over 14 amino acids. Trimming stripped 0 bases from V and 9 bases from J, with 12 bases between. The CDR3 sequence is CASSEAAFGLPQHF. CDR3 sequence (DNA): TGTGCCAGCAGTGAAGCGGCTTTCGGTCTGCCCCAGCATTTT.

The chain links TRBV7-9 to TRBJ1-1; D unclear. CDR1 SEHNR and CDR2 FQNEAQ come from the germline V gene (reference sequence). Trimming removed 8 bases from V and 7 bases from J, with 23 bases in between. The CDR3 contains 15 residues. The CDR3 sequence is CASRQAILNRDEAFF. In DNA form, the CDR3 reads TGTGCCAGCCGCCAAGCCATTCTTAATCGGGATGAAGCTTTCTTT.

This chain links TRBV6-5 with TRBJ1-1; D remains unclear. V was trimmed by 1 base and J by 1 base, leaving 7 bases between them. CDR3 length: 14 residues. Germline values: CDR1 MNHEY, CDR2 SVGAGI. CDR3 bases: TGTGCCAGCAGTTACTTTGGTCAGAACACTGAAGCTTTCTTT. Translated: CASSYFGQNTEAFF.

This chain connects TRBV27 to TRBJ1-2, with D possibly being TRBD1 (5 bases). V lost 11 bases and J lost 4, with 14 bases in between. Germline loops: CDR1 MNHEY, CDR2 SMNVEV (reference sequence). The CDR3 is 12 amino acids. The CDR3 loop reads CASTGLGYGYTF. Here the CDR3 DNA reads TGTGCCTCCACGGGGCTCGGCTATGGCTACACCTTC.